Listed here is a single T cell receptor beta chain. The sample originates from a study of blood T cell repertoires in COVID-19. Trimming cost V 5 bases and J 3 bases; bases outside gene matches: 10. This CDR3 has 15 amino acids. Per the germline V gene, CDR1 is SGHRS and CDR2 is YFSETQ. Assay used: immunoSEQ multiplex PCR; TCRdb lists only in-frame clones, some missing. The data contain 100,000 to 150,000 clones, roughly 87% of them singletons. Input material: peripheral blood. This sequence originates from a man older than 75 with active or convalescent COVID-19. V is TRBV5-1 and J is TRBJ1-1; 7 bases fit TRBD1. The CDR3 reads CASRASQGSHTEAFF. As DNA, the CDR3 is TGCGCCAGCAGGGCTTCACAGGGGAGCCACACTGAAGCTTTCTTT.